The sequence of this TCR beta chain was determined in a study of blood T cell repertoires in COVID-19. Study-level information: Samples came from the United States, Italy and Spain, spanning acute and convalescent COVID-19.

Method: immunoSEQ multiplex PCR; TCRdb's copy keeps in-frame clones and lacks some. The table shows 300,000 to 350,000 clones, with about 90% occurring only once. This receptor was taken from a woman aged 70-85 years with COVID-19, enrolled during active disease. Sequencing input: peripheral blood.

The CDR3 here is CASSQDIAGGGEQYF. CDR3 in DNA: TGCGCCAGCAGCCAAGATATAGCGGGGGGTGGTGAGCAGTACTTC. This chain joins TRBV4-1 and TRBJ2-7; 10 nucleotides align to TRBD2. This CDR3 is 15 amino acids long. V was clipped by 0 bases and J by 7 bases; unmatched bases: 6. Germline CDR1 MGHRA, CDR2 YSYEKL.